In this sample, the clone carrying this TCR beta chain turned up many times. Antigen specificity is unknown. Library construction for TCR beta used iRepertoire HTBI primers and Arm-PCR of CDR3 regions. Using its own MiXCR run on the multiplex PCR reads, TCRdb lists one record per CDR3 protein. Of 350,000 to 450,000 distinct CDR3 sequences in the sample, 20% to 25% were seen once. The time point: persistent/refractory GD, antithyroid drugs over 5 years with positive TRAb. The TCR library was prepared using RNA isolated from PBMCs. This CDR3 is 15 amino acids long. CDR1 and CDR2 (germline): LNHDA, SQIVND (reference sequence). V gave up 3 bases and J gave up 3 bases, with 14 bases separating them. The data were obtained in a study of regulatory T cells in long-lasting Graves disease. General study points: Authors noted too few samples as a limitation. Analysis covered peripheral blood alone, not thyroid tissue.

This sequence originates from a middle-aged woman with Graves disease. Sequences were derived from peripheral blood mononuclear cells (PBMCs), sampled when the disease was refractory, from a patient treated with antithyroid drugs. The chain uses TRBV19 and TRBJ1-1; maybe TRBD1 (5 bases). DNA of the CDR3: TGTGCCAGTAGTATGGGCCGGGACTTGCACACTGAAGCTTTCTTT. Residues: CASSMGRDLHTEAFF.